A single sample gave rise to the 20 T cell receptor beta chains below, sequenced in a study of T cells after yellow fever vaccination (dated 2019 in TCRdb). This specimen's treatment or condition label, interpreted: live attenuated yellow fever vaccine strain. Libraries were prepared through 5' RACE. The sequencing machine was an Illumina NovaSeq 6000. Clones were called with MiXCR by TCRdb after fastp trimmed the public reads at Q25, and only in-frame beta chains were retained. Entries are consolidated by CDR3 protein sequence, retaining the most common genes and DNA. In this sample the table shows hundreds of thousands of distinct CDR3 sequences, roughly 3.9% of which occur a single time. In total, the top ten clones hold around 24% of the sample. The source material was PBMCs, sampled 5 days after the yellow fever booster vaccination. These receptors were obtained from a man between 18 and 35 years old who received the YFV17D yellow fever vaccine.

This clonotype occurred many times. The chain couples TRBV7-2 to TRBJ2-1, with TRBD1 matching over 11 bases. V shed 5 bases and J 10 bases; nucleotides not matched to a gene: 4. This CDR3 is built from 13 residues. The germline CDR1 and CDR2 sequences are SGHTA and FQGNSA. In DNA form, the CDR3 reads TGTGCCAGCAGCGGGGGGACAGGGGGGGAGCAGTTCTTC. Protein: CASSGGTGGEQFF. Full variable domain (outside the CDR3, taken from reference TRBV7-2 and TRBJ2-1): GAGVSQSPSNKVTEKGKDVELRCDPISGHTALYWYRQSLGQGLEFLIYFQGNSAPDKSGLPSDRFSAERTGGSVSTLTIQRTQQEDSAVYLCASSGGTGGEQFFGPGTRLTVL.

This clonotype has a handful of counts. The gene calls are TRBV7-9 and TRBJ1-2; the match to TRBD1 covers 7 bases. J gave up 7 bases and V 5 bases, and 13 bases lay outside the gene matches. CDR1 and CDR2 (germline): SEHNR, FQNEAQ (reference sequence). The length of the CDR3 is 15 residues. In DNA, the CDR3 is TGTGCCAGCAGCCCGCTAGGGGGACAGTTCTCTGGCTACACCTTC. Residues: CASSPLGGQFSGYTF.

This clonotype was recorded at least ten times. This chain joins TRBV6-2 or TRBV6-3 and TRBJ2-1; D is perhaps TRBD1 (5 bases). The CDR3 totals 13 residues. Trimming cost V 4 bases and J 2 bases, with 6 bases left between them. Looked up from germline, CDR1 is MNHEY and CDR2 is SVGEGT. CDR3 in DNA: TGTGCCAGCAGTTGGACAACCTACAATGAGCAGTTCTTC. Translation: CASSWTTYNEQFF.

This clonotype turned up a few times. The CDR3 DNA follows: TGTGCCAGCAGCTTGGTGGTTATCGGGGGCGAGGTCGGGGAGCTGTTTTTT. Amino acids: CASSLVVIGGEVGELFF. The rearrangement joins TRBV5-6 to TRBJ2-2, with D perhaps TRBD1 or TRBD2 (6 bases each). CDR1 SGHDT and CDR2 YYEEEE come from the germline V gene. The CDR3 has 17 residues. V lost 0 bases to trimming and J lost 7 bases, with 19 bases between them.

The V gene is TRBV5-1, the J gene TRBJ1-5; D gene uncertain. V dropped 1 base and J dropped 9 bases, with 5 bases sitting between them. The CDR3 spans 11 residues. The germline gives CDR1 SGHRS, CDR2 YFSETQ. CDR3 sequence (DNA): TGCGCCAGCAGCTTGTTTTTGCCCCAGCATTTT. Translating it yields CASSLFLPQHF.

This clonotype was counted only a few times. The V gene is TRBV12-3 or TRBV12-4, the J gene TRBJ2-3; 7 bases fit TRBD1. V lost 2 bases and J lost 2; bases outside the gene matches: 4. CDR3 size: 15 residues. The CDR3 sequence: CASSLRTGATDTQYF. The CDR3 DNA reads as TGTGCCAGCAGTTTAAGGACAGGAGCCACAGATACGCAGTATTTT.

This clonotype was seen a few times. CDR3 bases: TGTGCCAGCAGTTATAGGGGATACGAGCAGTACGTC. This encodes CASSYRGYEQYV. This sequence joins TRBV6-2 or TRBV6-3 and TRBJ2-7; tentatively, D is TRBD1 (5 bases). CDR1 MNHEY and CDR2 SVGEGT come from the germline V gene. Trimming shortened V by 3 bases and J by 4 bases, and 7 bases separated the two germline ends. CDR3 length: 12 amino acids.

In this sample, this clonotype turned up a few times. V and J are TRBV15 and TRBJ2-1; D not certain. V dropped 5 bases and J dropped 5 bases, with 16 bases sitting between them. CDR3 size: 15 residues. Germline CDR1 reads LNHNV; CDR2 reads YYDKDF (reference sequence). The CDR3 reads CATSELRQENNEQFF. The DNA for the CDR3 is TGTGCCACCAGCGAGTTAAGGCAGGAGAACAATGAGCAGTTCTTC.

This clonotype was found a few times. The chain has TRBV4-2 and TRBJ2-3, with D perhaps matching TRBD1 (5 bases). The CDR3 is 16 residues long. V lost 1 base and J 0 bases, leaving 11 bases between the germline ends. From germline, CDR1 is LGHNA and CDR2 YNFKEQ. The CDR3 DNA is TGTGCCAGCAGCCAAGTGGGGCCCACTAGCACAGATACGCAGTATTTT. It encodes CASSQVGPTSTDTQYF.

This clonotype occurred many times. This chain uses TRBV5-4 with TRBJ2-3, with TRBD2 as a possible D gene (5 bases). The CDR3 contains 13 residues. V dropped 3 bases and J dropped 2 bases, with 7 bases sitting between them. In germline, CDR1 is SGHNT, CDR2 YYREEE (reference sequence). The CDR3 DNA reads as TGTGCCAGCAGCTGGCGGGTCACAGATACGCAGTATTTT. Protein: CASSWRVTDTQYF.

This clonotype has more than one count but fewer than ten. The chain employs TRBV12-3 or TRBV12-4 and TRBJ2-3, with 7 bases identical to TRBD2. The CDR3 runs to 14 residues. Trimming at V came to 7 bases and at J to 8 bases, leaving 12 bases not matched to a gene. The chain's CDR3 is CASTLAAFPVTQYF. For the CDR3, the DNA is TGTGCCAGCACCCTAGCGGCCTTTCCCGTTACGCAGTATTTT.

V usage is TRBV29-1 and J usage is TRBJ2-1; 8 bases agree with TRBD1. The CDR3 sequence is 16 residues long. The V and J ends lost 3 bases and 2 bases, in that order; junction bases with no gene match: 9. CDR1 is SQVTM and CDR2 is ANQGSEA in the germline V gene. Written as DNA, the CDR3 is TGCAGCGTTGACCTCCGCTCGGACAGGGCCTACAATGAGCAGTTCTTC. Translating gives CSVDLRSDRAYNEQFF.

In this sample, this clonotype turned up many times. This rearrangement joins TRBV5-1 to TRBJ2-2; D is unclear. Germline CDR1 and CDR2: SGHRS and YFSETQ. Trimming cost V 5 bases and J 0 bases, with 11 bases left between them. The CDR3 is 15 amino acids. CDR3 residues: CASRAGRPNTGELFF. CDR3 DNA: TGCGCCAGCAGAGCTGGACGGCCGAACACCGGGGAGCTGTTTTTT.

This clonotype was seen a handful of times. The rearrangement uses TRBV5-1 and TRBJ2-1; 11 bases align to TRBD2. CDR3 length: 16 residues. Germline V gene sequence: CDR1 SGHRS, CDR2 YFSETQ. J gave up 9 bases and V 0 bases, and 8 bases lay outside the gene matches. As DNA, the CDR3 is TGCGCCAGCAGCTTGGCGGGGCTAGCGGGGGGCCGTGAGCAGTTCTTC. It yields the protein CASSLAGLAGGREQFF.

This clonotype has only a few counts. The V call is TRBV3-1, the J call TRBJ2-5; unclear D gene. CDR3 size: 13 residues. V was pared by 3 bases and J by 5 bases, with 10 bases between. CDR1 is LGHDT, CDR2 YNNKEL, per germline (reference sequence). DNA of the CDR3: TGTGCCAGCAGCCACTCATCCGGGGAGACCCAGTACTTC. Its translation: CASSHSSGETQYF.

At least ten counts were recorded for this clonotype. The CDR3 protein is CASSWDTEAFF. Written as DNA, the CDR3 is TGTGCCAGCAGCTGGGACACTGAAGCTTTCTTT. The V call is TRBV12-3 or TRBV12-4, the J call TRBJ1-1; no clear D. V gave up 6 bases and J gave up 3 bases, with 5 bases separating them. The CDR3 runs to 11 residues.

This clonotype came up many times. This chain connects TRBV5-1 to TRBJ2-3, with TRBD1 identical over 7 bases. The CDR3 length is 15 residues. V was clipped by 0 bases and J by 4 bases; unmatched bases: 5. CDR1 is SGHRS and CDR2 is YFSETQ in the germline V gene. The CDR3 DNA reads TGCGCCAGCAGCTTGGGACAGGGTGGGGCAGATACGCAGTATTTT. Its protein product is CASSLGQGGADTQYF.

This clonotype was found a few times. This may be a read error: a much more frequent sequence differs by one nucleotide. This rearrangement joins TRBV18 to TRBJ1-1; 7 positions match TRBD1. This CDR3 spans 13 amino acids. J was trimmed by 6 bases and V by 2 bases; bases with no gene match: 3. CDR1 is KGHSH, CDR2 LQKENI, per germline. The CDR3, as DNA: TGTGCCAGCTCACCAACAGGGGAGGCTGAAGCTTTCTTT. This codes for CASSPTGEAEAFF. The full variable domain, completed using reference TRBV18 and TRBJ1-1, is NAGVMQNPRHLVRRRGQEARLRCSPMKGHSHVYWYRQLPEEGLKFMVYLQKENIIDESGMPKERFSAEFPKEGPSILRIQQVVRGDSAAYFCASSPTGEAEAFFGQGTRLTVV.

This clonotype was observed many times. This chain uses TRBV4-1 with TRBJ1-1, with 7 positions matching TRBD1. This CDR3 is built from 14 residues. Germline CDR1 is MGHRA and CDR2 is YSYEKL. Trimming at V came to 2 bases and at J to 5 bases, leaving 5 bases not matched to a gene. The CDR3 nucleotides read TGCGCCAGCAGCCAATACAGGGGAATGACTGAAGCTTTCTTT. As protein: CASSQYRGMTEAFF.

Only a few counts were recorded for this clonotype. This sequence joins TRBV7-2 and TRBJ2-1, with D perhaps TRBD2 (6 bases). The CDR3 loop spans 15 amino acids. Trimming stripped 5 bases from V and 5 bases from J, with 16 bases between. Germline assignment: CDR1 SGHTA and CDR2 FQGNSA. The CDR3 here is CASSPEGPWNNEQFF. The CDR3 DNA sequence: TGTGCCAGCAGCCCGGAGGGGCCCTGGAACAATGAGCAGTTCTTC.